This T cell receptor beta chain was profiled in a study of blood T cell repertoires in COVID-19. Study at large: Sites in the United States, Italy and Spain provided acute and convalescent COVID-19 samples. Sources were T cells, B-cell-depleted T cells, or PBMCs; the material itself was cDNA or gDNA.

Trimming cost V 5 bases and J 1 base, with 17 bases left between them. The germline V gene has CDR1 SGHVS and CDR2 FQNEAQ. There are 16 residues in the CDR3. Study processing details: Estimation of nucleated cell counts relied on the amplification of reference gene primers. The repertoire was sequenced with immunoSEQ multiplex PCR; TCRdb's copy has only in-frame clones and lacks some. Clone size and the V and J calls come from that table; the DNA yielded D and trimming. The table includes about 29,000 clones, 85% to 90% detected once. The sample was peripheral blood. The chain joins TRBV7-8 to TRBJ1-2; TRBD1 is a possible D gene (6 bases). The source of this sequence is an elderly man with acute or convalescent COVID-19. The CDR3 DNA is TGTGCCAGCAGCCCCTTGGGGGGGCGGGGTAACTATGGCTACACCTTC. It translates to CASSPLGGRGNYGYTF.